The 15 T cell receptor beta chains listed next were all sequenced from one sample in a study of blood T cell repertoires in COVID-19. TCRdb keeps only in-frame clones here, not all; method: immunoSEQ multiplex PCR. The repertoire holds fewer than 90,000 clones, with about nine tenths as singletons. Source material: peripheral blood. Receptor source: an elderly man in a cohort sampled during active COVID-19.

V and J are TRBV3-1 (or the pseudogene TRBV3-2) and TRBJ1-1; D not certain. The CDR3 is 14 amino acids. Germline lookup yields CDR1 LGHDT and CDR2 YNNKEL (reference sequence). V lost 4 bases and J 3 bases, leaving 12 bases between the germline ends. The CDR3: CASSRSKDYTEAFF. The CDR3 DNA reads TGTGCCAGCAGCCGATCAAAAGACTACACTGAAGCTTTCTTT.

This clone has more than one count but fewer than ten. The chain couples TRBV6-5 to TRBJ1-6; D is ambiguous. Trimming removed 6 bases at V and 8 bases at J, with 11 bases between. Germline CDR1 and CDR2: MNHEY and SVGAGI. This CDR3 is built from 13 residues. CDR3 in DNA: TGTGCCAGCAGAGGAGGTAGAGATTCACCCCTCCACTTT. Its translation is CASRGGRDSPLHF.

The chain carries TRBV11-2 and TRBJ2-7; D is possibly TRBD2 (5 bases). CDR1 SGHAT and CDR2 FQNNGV come from the germline V gene. V was clipped by 2 bases and J by 9 bases, with 17 bases between them. The CDR3 is 14 residues long. This chain's CDR3 is CASSLPQSAGGQYF. DNA for the CDR3: TGTGCCAGCAGCTTACCCCAGTCCGCCGGAGGGCAGTACTTC.

The chain is built from TRBV6-5 and TRBJ1-5; TRBD1 matches 8 bases. From germline, CDR1 is MNHEY and CDR2 SVGAGI. V gave up 6 bases and J gave up 2 bases; unmatched junction bases: 6. CDR3 size: 15 residues. The CDR3 bases are TGTGCCAGCAGCTCTACAGGGGGACGCAATCAGCCCCAGCATTTT. Amino acid sequence: CASSSTGGRNQPQHF.

The chain combines TRBV21-1 with TRBJ2-1; whether TRBD2, the table's D call, matches the DNA was not checked. TRBV21-1 is a pseudogene locus. CDR3 size: 15 residues. This chain's CDR3 is CASSKEGSGDNEQFF. The CDR3 DNA reads as TGTGCCAGCAGCAAAGAGGGTAGCGGGGACAATGAGCAGTTCTTC.

This clone was recorded once. The rearrangement joins TRBV19 to TRBJ1-2; D is possibly TRBD1 (5 bases). Germline V lookup: CDR1 LNHDA, CDR2 SQIVND (reference sequence). Deletions cut 5 bases from V and 8 bases from J, with 24 bases between. There are 16 residues in the CDR3. The DNA of the CDR3 is TGTGCCAGTAGTGATTTGAGACAGAGTCCTTTCGGCGGCTACACCTTC. Its translation: CASSDLRQSPFGGYTF.

V usage is TRBV6-6 and J usage is TRBJ2-7; D is unclear. Per germline, CDR1 MNHNY and CDR2 SVGAGI (reference sequence). CDR3 length equals 14 residues. The V gene lost 0 bases and the J gene lost 4 bases, with 10 bases spanning the gap. The CDR3 DNA sequence: TGTGCCAGCAGTTACTCGGCAGGTCTTTACGAGCAGTACGTC. Protein product: CASSYSAGLYEQYV.

The sample holds a few counts of this clone. This chain connects TRBV6-2 or TRBV6-3 to TRBJ2-2; 8 nucleotides line up with TRBD1. The CDR3 spans 15 residues. CDR1 is MNHEY and CDR2 is SVGEGT in the germline V gene. V gave up 2 bases and J gave up 6 bases; unmatched junction bases: 5. CDR3 nucleotide sequence: TGTGCCAGCAGTTACCGGACAGGGACGGCCGGGGAGCTGTTTTTT. As protein: CASSYRTGTAGELFF.

The chain carries TRBV7-9 and TRBJ2-1, with D uncertain. Per the germline V gene, CDR1 is SEHNR and CDR2 is FQNEAQ (reference sequence). V lost 2 bases to trimming and J lost 5 bases, with 13 bases between them. This CDR3 is 15 amino acids long. The CDR3 DNA is TGTGCCAGCAGCTTACCGGATTACAGAAACAATGAGCAGTTCTTC. It codes for CASSLPDYRNNEQFF.

The chain employs TRBV18 and TRBJ2-2, with a possible D match to TRBD2 (5 bases). The CDR3 spans 17 residues. From germline, CDR1 is KGHSH and CDR2 LQKENI. Trimming shortened V by 1 base and J by 4 bases, and 16 bases separated the two germline ends. The DNA for the CDR3 is TGTGCCAGCTCACCACGGGTTGGTGAGGACTTCACCGGGGAGCTGTTTTTT. Protein product: CASSPRVGEDFTGELFF.

The chain employs TRBV9 and TRBJ2-5, with 14 bases lining up with TRBD2. J gave up 1 base and V 3 bases, and 2 bases lay outside the gene matches. In germline, CDR1 is SGDLS, CDR2 YYNGEE. This CDR3 comprises 16 residues. The CDR3 spells CASSAGLAGGQETQYF. In nucleotides, the CDR3 is TGTGCCAGCAGCGCCGGACTAGCGGGGGGCCAAGAGACCCAGTACTTC.

The rearrangement uses TRBV6-5 and TRBJ1-2; the match to TRBD1 covers 7 bases. The CDR3 totals 14 residues. Unmatched junction bases numbered 0, after V lost 0 bases and J lost 2 bases. Germline values: CDR1 MNHEY, CDR2 SVGAGI. The CDR3 spells CASSYSTGNYGYTF. The CDR3 DNA sequence: TGTGCCAGCAGTTACTCGACAGGGAACTATGGCTACACCTTC.

The V call is TRBV19, the J call TRBJ1-5, with 7 bases that match TRBD1. With 6 bases clipped from V and 2 bases from J, the junction kept 7 bases outside the gene matches. Germline V CDR1 and CDR2: LNHDA, SQIVND (reference sequence). The CDR3 loop spans 15 amino acids. This CDR3 is CASRAGGRGNQPQHF. In nucleotides, the CDR3 is TGTGCCAGTAGGGCAGGGGGTAGAGGCAATCAGCCCCAGCATTTT. Filled out from reference TRBV19 and TRBJ1-5, the complete variable domain reads DGGITQSPKYLFRKEGQNVTLSCEQNLNHDAMYWYRQDPGQGLRLIYYSQIVNDFQKGDIAEGYSVSREKKESFPLTVTSAQKNPTAFYLCASRAGGRGNQPQHFGDGTRLSIL.

This chain joins TRBV29-1 and TRBJ1-5, with 9 bases matching TRBD1. V gave up 4 bases and J gave up 4 bases; unmatched junction bases: 2. This CDR3 is 13 amino acids long. Germline CDR1 SQVTM, CDR2 ANQGSEA. CDR3 protein: CSVGDRENQPQHF. DNA of the CDR3: TGCAGCGTTGGGGACAGGGAAAATCAGCCCCAGCATTTT.

The chain has TRBV24-1 and TRBJ2-1; 9 nucleotides line up with TRBD2. This CDR3 contains 18 residues. Germline values: CDR1 KGHDR, CDR2 SFDVKD. After removal of 2 bases from V and 2 bases from J, the junction contained 9 bases not matched to a gene. The CDR3 DNA is TGTGCCACCAGTGATTCCCGGGGTAGCGGGGGCCCCTACAATGAGCAGTTCTTC. This codes for CATSDSRGSGGPYNEQFF.